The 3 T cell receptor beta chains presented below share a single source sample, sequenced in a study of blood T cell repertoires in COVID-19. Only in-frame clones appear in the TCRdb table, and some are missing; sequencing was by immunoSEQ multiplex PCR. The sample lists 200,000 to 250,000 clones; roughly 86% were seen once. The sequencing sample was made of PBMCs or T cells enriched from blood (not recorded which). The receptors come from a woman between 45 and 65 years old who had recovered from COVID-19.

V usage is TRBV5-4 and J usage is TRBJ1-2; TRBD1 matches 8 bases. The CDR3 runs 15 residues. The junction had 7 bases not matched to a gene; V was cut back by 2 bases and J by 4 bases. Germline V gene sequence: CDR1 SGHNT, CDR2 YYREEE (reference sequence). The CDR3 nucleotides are TGTGCCAGCAGCTTCGAACAGGGGGTGGCCTATGGCTACACCTTC. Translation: CASSFEQGVAYGYTF.

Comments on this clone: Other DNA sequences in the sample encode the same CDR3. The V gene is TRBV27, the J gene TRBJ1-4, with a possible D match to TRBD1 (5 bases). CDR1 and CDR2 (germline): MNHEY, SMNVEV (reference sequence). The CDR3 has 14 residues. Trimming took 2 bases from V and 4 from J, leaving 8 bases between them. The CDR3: CASSLRGINEKLFF. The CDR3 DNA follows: TGTGCCAGCAGTTTAAGGGGTATTAATGAAAAACTGTTTTTT.

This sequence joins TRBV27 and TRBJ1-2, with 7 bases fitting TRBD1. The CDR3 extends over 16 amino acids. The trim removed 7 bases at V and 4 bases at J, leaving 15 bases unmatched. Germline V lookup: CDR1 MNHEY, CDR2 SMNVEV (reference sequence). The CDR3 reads CASTKGGAMFRYGYTF. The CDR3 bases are TGTGCCAGCACCAAAGGGGGCGCGATGTTTCGCTATGGCTACACCTTC.